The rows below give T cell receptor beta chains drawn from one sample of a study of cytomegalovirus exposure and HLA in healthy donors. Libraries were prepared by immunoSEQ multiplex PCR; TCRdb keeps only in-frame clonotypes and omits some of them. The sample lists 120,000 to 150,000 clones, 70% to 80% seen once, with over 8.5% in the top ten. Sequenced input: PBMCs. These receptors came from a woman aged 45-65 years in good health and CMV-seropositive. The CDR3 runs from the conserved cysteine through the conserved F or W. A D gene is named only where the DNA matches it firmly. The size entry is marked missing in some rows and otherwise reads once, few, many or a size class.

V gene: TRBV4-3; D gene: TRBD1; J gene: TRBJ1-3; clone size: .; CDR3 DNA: TGCGCCAGCAGCCAATTACCCCCCCAGGGGGTCTCTGGAAACACCATATATTTT; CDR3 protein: CASSQLPPQGVSGNTIYF
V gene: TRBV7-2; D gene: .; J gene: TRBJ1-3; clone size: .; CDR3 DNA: TGTGCCAGCAGCTTAATGTTCGGGGGAAACACCATATATTTT; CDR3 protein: CASSLMFGGNTIYF
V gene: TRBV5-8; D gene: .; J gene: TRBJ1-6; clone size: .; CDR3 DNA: TGTGCCAGCAGCTTGTCGGGCAGGGTTAATTCACCCCTCCACTTT; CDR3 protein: CASSLSGRVNSPLHF
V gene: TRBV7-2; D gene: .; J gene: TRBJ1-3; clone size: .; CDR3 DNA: TGTGCCAGCAGCCCCGGTCGGGGCTCTGGAAACACCATATATTTT; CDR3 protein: CASSPGRGSGNTIYF
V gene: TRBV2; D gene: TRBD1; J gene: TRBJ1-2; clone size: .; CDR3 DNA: TGTGCCAGCGGAGGGGGCTACTATAGTGGCTACACCTTC; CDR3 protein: CASGGGYYSGYTF
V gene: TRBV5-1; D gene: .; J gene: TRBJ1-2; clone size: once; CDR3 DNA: TGCGCCAGCAGCCCGAGGGGGTCGGCCGGCTATGGCTACACCTTC; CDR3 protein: CASSPRGSAGYGYTF
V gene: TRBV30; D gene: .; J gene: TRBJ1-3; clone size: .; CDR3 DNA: TGTGCCTGGGTACTCTCGCAAAACACCATATATTTT; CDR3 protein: CAWVLSQNTIYF
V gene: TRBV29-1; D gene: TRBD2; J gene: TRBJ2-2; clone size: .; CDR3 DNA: TGCAGCGTCTTACATGACGGGAGGGGGGAGCTGTTTTTT; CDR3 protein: CSVLHDGRGELFF
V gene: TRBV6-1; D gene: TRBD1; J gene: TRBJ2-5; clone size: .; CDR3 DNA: TGTGCCAGCAGTTTACAGGGGTCGTGGGAGACCCAGTACTTC; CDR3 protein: CASSLQGSWETQYF
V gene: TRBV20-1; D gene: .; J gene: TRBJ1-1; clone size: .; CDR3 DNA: TGCAGTGCTAGGAAGAGGACTGAAGCTTTCTTT; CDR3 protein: CSARKRTEAFF
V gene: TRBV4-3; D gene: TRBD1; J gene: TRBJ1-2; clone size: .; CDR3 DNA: TGCGCCAGCAGCCCCTTTAGAGAACTCGGGACAGGGGAAGGTTACGACTATGGCTACACCTTC; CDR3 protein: CASSPFRELGTGEGYDYGYTF
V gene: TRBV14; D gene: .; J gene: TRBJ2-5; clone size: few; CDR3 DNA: TGTGCCAGCAGCCGTGCAGGGGCGGAGACCCAGTACTTC; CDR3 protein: CASSRAGAETQYF
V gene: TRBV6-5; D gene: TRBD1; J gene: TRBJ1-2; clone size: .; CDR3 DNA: TGTGCCAGCAGTTACAAGGGCGAGGGGGCGAGCGGCTACACCTTC; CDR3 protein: CASSYKGEGASGYTF
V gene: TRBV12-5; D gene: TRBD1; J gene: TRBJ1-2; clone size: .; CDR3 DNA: TGTGCTAGTGGTTTGACTCCAGGGGGACATGGCTACACCTTC; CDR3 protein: CASGLTPGGHGYTF
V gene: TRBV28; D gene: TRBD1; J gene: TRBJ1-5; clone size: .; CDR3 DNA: TGTGCCAGCAGTCTCGGGACAGGCGACAATCAGCCCCAGCATTTT; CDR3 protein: CASSLGTGDNQPQHF
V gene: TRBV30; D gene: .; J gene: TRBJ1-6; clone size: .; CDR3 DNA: TGTGCCTGTCGCCGGAAACAGGGCCCTGATTCACCCCTCCACTTT; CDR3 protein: CACRRKQGPDSPLHF
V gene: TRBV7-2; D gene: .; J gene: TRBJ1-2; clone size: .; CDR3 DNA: TGTGCCAGCAGCTTAGGCAGCTATGGCTACACCTTC; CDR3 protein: CASSLGSYGYTF
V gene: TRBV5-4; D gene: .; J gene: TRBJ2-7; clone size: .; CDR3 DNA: TGTGCCAGCAGCCAGGGACTCGGCCTGTCCTACGAGCAGTACTTC; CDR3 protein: CASSQGLGLSYEQYF
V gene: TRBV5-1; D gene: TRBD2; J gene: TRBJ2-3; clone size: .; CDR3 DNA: TGCGCCAGCAGCTTAACGGGGGGGCCTAAAGATACGCAGTATTTT; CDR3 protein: CASSLTGGPKDTQYF
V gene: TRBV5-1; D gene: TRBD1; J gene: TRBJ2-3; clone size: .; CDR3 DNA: TGCGCCAGCAGCCCCGAAGGACAGGGTACGCAGTATTTT; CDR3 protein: CASSPEGQGTQYF
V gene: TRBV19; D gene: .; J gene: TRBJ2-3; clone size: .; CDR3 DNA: TGTGCCAGTAGTATAGATGCAGGACTACCGGTTGAGACAGGCACAGATACGCAGTATTTT; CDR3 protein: CASSIDAGLPVETGTDTQYF
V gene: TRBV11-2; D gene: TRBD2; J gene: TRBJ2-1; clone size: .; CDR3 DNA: TGTGCCAGCAGAACCTCGGGACTAGCGGGGGTCGATGAGCAGTTCTTC; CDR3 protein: CASRTSGLAGVDEQFF
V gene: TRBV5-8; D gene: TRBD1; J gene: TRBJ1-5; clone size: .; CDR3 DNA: TGTGCCAGCAGCTTGCTGGACAGGGGGAATCAGCCCCAGCATTTT; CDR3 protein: CASSLLDRGNQPQHF
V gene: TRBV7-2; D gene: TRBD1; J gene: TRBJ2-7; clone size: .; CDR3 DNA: TGTGCCAGCAGCATGAATCAGGGGGCCGTCTACGAGCAGTACTTC; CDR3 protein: CASSMNQGAVYEQYF
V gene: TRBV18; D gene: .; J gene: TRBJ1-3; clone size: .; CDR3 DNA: TGTGCCAGCTCACCCCGCGGGGCGGACGGAAACACCATATATTTT; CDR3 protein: CASSPRGADGNTIYF
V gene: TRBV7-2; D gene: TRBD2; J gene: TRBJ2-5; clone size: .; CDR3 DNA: TGTGCCAGCAGCTTAGTCTCGGGGGGAGAGACCCAGTACTTC; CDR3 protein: CASSLVSGGETQYF